Presented here are 22 T cell receptor beta chains from one specimen sequenced in a study of blood T cell repertoires in COVID-19. Clones were read by immunoSEQ multiplex PCR, and TCRdb kept only the in-frame ones, dropping some. Here the sample spans around 27,000 clones, roughly nine tenths being singletons. Sequencing was performed on peripheral blood. These receptors all stem from a man in his sixties with acute or convalescent COVID-19.

V and J are TRBV29-1 and TRBJ2-1; 8 bases are shared with TRBD2. The CDR3 is 19 amino acids. Germline-derived CDR1 and CDR2 are SQVTM and ANQGSEA. Trimming took 2 bases from V and 7 from J; bases not matched to a gene: 22. Here the CDR3 DNA reads TGCAGCGTTGAATCGGGCTACCCCCGGGAGGGCCCAGTGAGTAATGAGCAGTTCTTC. Residues: CSVESGYPREGPVSNEQFF.

The V gene is TRBV6-5, the J gene TRBJ1-5; 8 bases line up with TRBD1. Germline values: CDR1 MNHEY, CDR2 SVGAGI. CDR3 size: 14 residues. Losses at the gene ends were 7 bases for V and 6 bases for J; bases not matched to a gene: 8. Here the CDR3 DNA reads TGTGCCAGCAATCTCAGGGGGCCGCGTCAGCCCCAGCATTTT. Its protein is CASNLRGPRQPQHF.

This chain connects TRBV19 to TRBJ2-2; 10 nucleotides align to TRBD1. CDR3 length: 12 residues. Germline V lookup: CDR1 LNHDA, CDR2 SQIVND (reference sequence). Trimming cost V 5 bases and J 12 bases; bases outside gene matches: 3. CDR3 coding DNA: TGTGCCAGTAGTGCGACAGGGGGCAAGCTGTTTTTT. Translation gives CASSATGGKLFF.

The V gene is TRBV28, the J gene TRBJ1-1; possibly TRBD1 for D (6 bases). Germline-derived CDR1 and CDR2 are MDHEN and SYDVKM. The CDR3 sequence is 12 residues long. Between the trimmed V and J ends, which lost 5 bases and 8 bases, there was a span of 12 bases. This CDR3 is CASSPRQEEAFF. The CDR3 DNA is TGTGCCAGCAGTCCCCGACAGGAGGAAGCTTTCTTT.

This chain links TRBV19 with TRBJ2-7; maybe TRBD2 (6 bases). The V end was cut by 1 base, the J end by 6 bases, with 13 bases between. There are 14 residues in the CDR3. Germline CDR1 reads LNHDA; CDR2 reads SQIVND (reference sequence). The CDR3 sequence: CASSIGPGGAEQYF. DNA of the CDR3: TGTGCCAGTAGTATAGGACCTGGAGGGGCCGAGCAGTACTTC.

The CDR3 nucleotides read TGTGCCACCTGGCTTGGCAATGAGCAGTTCTTC. Amino acid sequence: CATWLGNEQFF. This chain joins TRBV25-1 and TRBJ2-1; D not resolved. The CDR3 covers 11 residues. Trimming took off 10 bases at V and 6 bases at J, with 10 bases between the two ends. Per germline, CDR1 MGHDK and CDR2 SYGVNS.

V usage is TRBV7-9 and J usage is TRBJ2-7; weak D call: TRBD1 (6 bases). The V gene's germline CDR1 is SEHNR and CDR2 FQNEAQ (reference sequence). V gave up 4 bases and J gave up 0 bases, with 13 bases separating them. The CDR3 length is 15 residues. Here the CDR3 DNA reads TGTGCCAGCAGCTCCCCGACAGGAAACTCCTACGAGCAGTACTTC. Protein product: CASSSPTGNSYEQYF.

V usage is TRBV5-1 and J usage is TRBJ1-4; TRBD1 might be the D (6 bases). Germline V gene lookup returns CDR1 SGHRS and CDR2 YFSETQ. The CDR3 totals 14 residues. The V end lost 0 bases, the J end lost 3 bases, and 6 bases lay between the germline ends. Here the CDR3 reads CASSLAGANEKLFF. The CDR3 DNA is TGCGCCAGCAGCTTGGCAGGGGCTAATGAAAAACTGTTTTTT.

The chain combines TRBV6-1 with TRBJ1-3, with D maybe TRBD1 (6 bases). The CDR3 extends over 16 amino acids. The V gene lost 2 bases and the J gene lost 0 bases, with 11 bases spanning the gap. Germline assignment: CDR1 MNHNS and CDR2 SASEGT. CDR3 sequence (DNA): TGTGCCAGCAGTGAATTGAGGACAGACTCTGGAAACACCATATATTTT. Protein product: CASSELRTDSGNTIYF.

This CDR3 is CASSLDRVGGGIREQYF. DNA for the CDR3: TGTGCCAGCAGCCTGGACAGGGTGGGAGGGGGCATACGGGAGCAGTACTTC. V is TRBV27 and J is TRBJ2-7, with TRBD1 as a possible D gene (8 bases). CDR3 length: 17 residues. Germline V CDR1 and CDR2: MNHEY, SMNVEV (reference sequence). V lost 6 bases and J lost 7, with 28 bases in between.

The chain has TRBV5-5 and TRBJ1-4, with 11 nucleotides matching TRBD1. Germline assignment: CDR1 SGHKS and CDR2 YYEKEE (reference sequence). The junction had 11 bases not matched to a gene; V was cut back by 4 bases and J by 6 bases. The CDR3 is 17 residues long. The DNA of the CDR3 is TGTGCCAGCAGCAAGGGACAGGGGGTACCGAGGGATGAAAAACTGTTTTTT. Translation: CASSKGQGVPRDEKLFF.

The chain combines TRBV27 with TRBJ2-7, with 12 nucleotides matching TRBD1. Unmatched junction bases numbered 9, after V lost 6 bases and J lost 6 bases. This CDR3 spans 15 amino acids. Germline V gives CDR1 MNHEY, CDR2 SMNVEV (reference sequence). In DNA form, the CDR3 reads TGTGCCAGCAGCGACTCCGGGACAGGGGGCCCCGAGCAGTACTTC. Its protein product is CASSDSGTGGPEQYF.

This sequence joins TRBV28 and TRBJ1-1; TRBD1 agrees at 9 bases. V gave up 2 bases and J gave up 0 bases; unmatched junction bases: 4. Germline assignment: CDR1 MDHEN and CDR2 SYDVKM. The CDR3 spans 16 residues. CDR3 sequence reads: CASSLNRGRMNTEAFF. CDR3 nucleotides: TGTGCCAGCAGTTTAAACAGGGGGCGGATGAACACTGAAGCTTTCTTT.

The chain combines TRBV18 with TRBJ1-2, with 9 bases fitting TRBD1. Germline values: CDR1 KGHSH, CDR2 LQKENI. The length of the CDR3 is 13 residues. V dropped 6 bases and J dropped 4; count of bases not matched to a gene: 3. The chain's CDR3 is CASSPGQGYGYTF. The CDR3 nucleotides are TGTGCCAGCTCCCCGGGACAGGGCTATGGCTACACCTTC.

This clone occurred a few times. The sample has other DNA sequences that encode this CDR3 too. The rearrangement uses TRBV19 and TRBJ1-5; TRBD1 matches at 9 bases. V lost 3 bases to trimming and J lost 5 bases; unmatched junction nucleotides: 2. This CDR3 is 14 amino acids long. Per germline, CDR1 LNHDA and CDR2 SQIVND (reference sequence). This CDR3 is CASSIWTGDQPQHF. The CDR3 nucleotides are TGTGCCAGTAGTATCTGGACAGGGGATCAGCCCCAGCATTTT.

The V and J genes are TRBV7-9 and TRBJ2-3; weak D call: TRBD1 (6 bases). Germline lookup yields CDR1 SEHNR and CDR2 FQNEAQ (reference sequence). This CDR3 spans 15 amino acids. Trimming took 5 bases from V and 4 from J, leaving 16 bases between them. The CDR3 sequence is CASSNRDKGADTQYF. In DNA form, the CDR3 reads TGTGCCAGCAGCAACCGGGACAAGGGTGCAGATACGCAGTATTTT.

In its sample, this clone was seen once. The CDR3 coding sequence is TGTGCCACCAGTGATGCCGGACAGGGAGGGAACAATGAGCAGTTCTTC. It yields the protein CATSDAGQGGNNEQFF. This chain connects TRBV24-1 to TRBJ2-1; the D gene is possibly TRBD1 (8 bases). CDR3 length: 16 residues. Germline values: CDR1 KGHDR, CDR2 SFDVKD. Deletions cut 3 bases from V and 5 bases from J, with 16 bases between.

In its sample, this clone was seen once. The chain has TRBV21-1 and TRBJ2-7; TRBD2 is taken as the D call from the table, unchecked against the DNA. TRBV21-1 is a pseudogene. This CDR3 has 13 amino acids. CDR3 nucleotides: TGTGCCAGCAGCTCTTATCGGTCCTACGAGCAGTACTTC. Translation gives CASSSYRSYEQYF.

The V gene is TRBV6-5, the J gene TRBJ2-1; TRBD1 matches 10 bases. Germline V gene lookup returns CDR1 MNHEY and CDR2 SVGAGI. V gave up 6 bases and J gave up 7 bases; unmatched junction bases: 3. The CDR3 length is 13 residues. As DNA, the CDR3 is TGTGCCAGCAGGGGACAGGGGACAAATGAGCAGTTCTTC. This sequence encodes CASRGQGTNEQFF.

V usage is TRBV7-9 and J usage is TRBJ1-5; D possibly corresponds to TRBD1 (6 bases). CDR3 length: 13 residues. Trimming took 5 bases from V and 4 from J, leaving 9 bases between them. Germline CDR1 reads SEHNR; CDR2 reads FQNEAQ (reference sequence). This CDR3 reads CASSNGQNQPQHF. CDR3 sequence (DNA): TGTGCCAGCAGCAACGGACAGAATCAGCCCCAGCATTTT.

The rearrangement uses TRBV7-8 and TRBJ2-1; 13 nucleotides align to TRBD2. The ends lost 6 bases at V and 4 bases at J; junction bases unmatched: 3. The CDR3 covers 15 residues. In germline, CDR1 is SGHVS, CDR2 FQNEAQ. DNA of the CDR3: TGTGCCAGCAGGTCGGGACTAGCGGGATACAATGAGCAGTTCTTC. Protein product: CASRSGLAGYNEQFF. Supplemented by reference TRBV7-8 and TRBJ2-1, the full variable domain reads GAGVSQSPRYKVAKRGQDVALRCDPISGHVSLFWYQQALGQGPEFLTYFQNEAQLDKSGLPSDRFFAERPEGSVSTLKIQRTQQEDSAVYLCASRSGLAGYNEQFFGPGTRLTVL.

This clone came up once. This chain links TRBV7-3 with TRBJ2-2; 8 nucleotides line up with TRBD2. V was pared by 4 bases and J by 7 bases, with 8 bases of the junction left unmatched. Germline V CDR1 and CDR2: SGHTA, FQGTGA. The CDR3 is 15 residues long. CDR3 in DNA: TGTGCCAGCAGCTCCCGGACTAGCTCCGGCGGGGAGCTGTTTTTT. Translating gives CASSSRTSSGGELFF.